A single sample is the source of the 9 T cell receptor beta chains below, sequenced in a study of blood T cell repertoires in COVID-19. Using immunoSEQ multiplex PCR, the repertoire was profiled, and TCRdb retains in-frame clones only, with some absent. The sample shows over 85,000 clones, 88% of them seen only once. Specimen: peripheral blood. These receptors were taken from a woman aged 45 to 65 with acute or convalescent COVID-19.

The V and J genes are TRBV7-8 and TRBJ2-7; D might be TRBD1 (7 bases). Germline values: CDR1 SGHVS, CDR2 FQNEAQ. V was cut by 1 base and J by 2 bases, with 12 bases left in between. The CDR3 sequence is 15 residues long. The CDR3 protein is CASSLVQGRTYEQYF. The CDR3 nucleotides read TGTGCCAGCAGCTTAGTACAGGGGAGGACCTACGAGCAGTACTTC.

CDR3 loop: CASRHTGANTGELFF. The DNA of the CDR3 is TGTGCCAGTAGGCACACAGGAGCGAACACCGGGGAGCTGTTTTTT. The V call is TRBV19, the J call TRBJ2-2, with D possibly matching TRBD1 (5 bases). The CDR3 contains 15 residues. CDR1 is LNHDA, CDR2 SQIVND, per germline (reference sequence). The ends were cut back, 6 bases at V and 0 bases at J, with 11 bases in the middle.

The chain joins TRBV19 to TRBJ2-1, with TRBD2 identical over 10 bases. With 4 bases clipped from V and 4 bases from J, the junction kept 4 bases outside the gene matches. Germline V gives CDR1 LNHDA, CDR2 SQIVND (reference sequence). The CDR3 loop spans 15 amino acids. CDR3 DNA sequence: TGTGCCAGTAGTACAGGACTAGCGGATTACAATGAGCAGTTCTTC. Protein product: CASSTGLADYNEQFF.

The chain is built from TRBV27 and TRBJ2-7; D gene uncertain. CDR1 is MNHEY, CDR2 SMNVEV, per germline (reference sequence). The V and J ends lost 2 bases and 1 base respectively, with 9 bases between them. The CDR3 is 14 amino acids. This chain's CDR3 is CASSLQAGSYEQYF. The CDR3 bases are TGTGCCAGCAGTTTACAGGCAGGTTCCTACGAGCAGTACTTC.

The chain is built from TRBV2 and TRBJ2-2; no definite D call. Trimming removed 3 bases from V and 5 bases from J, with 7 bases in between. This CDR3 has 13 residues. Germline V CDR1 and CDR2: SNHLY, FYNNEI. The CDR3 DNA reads TGTGCCAGCAGTGAGACTGGAACCGGGGAGCTGTTTTTT. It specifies CASSETGTGELFF.

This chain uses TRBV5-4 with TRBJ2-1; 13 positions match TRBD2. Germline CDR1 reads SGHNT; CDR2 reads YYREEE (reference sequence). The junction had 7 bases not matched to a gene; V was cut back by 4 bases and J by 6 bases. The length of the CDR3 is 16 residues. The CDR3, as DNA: TGTGCCAGCAGCCTCAGACTAGCGGGAGGTACCAATGAGCAGTTCTTC. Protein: CASSLRLAGGTNEQFF.

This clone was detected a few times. CDR3 amino acids: CASSLDGTPRRTQHF. CDR3 coding DNA: TGCGCCAGCAGCTTGGACGGGACACCCCGTAGGACCCAGCATTTT. This chain joins TRBV5-1 and TRBJ1-5; a possible D gene is TRBD1 (6 bases). CDR3 length: 15 amino acids. Germline-derived CDR1 and CDR2 are SGHRS and YFSETQ. The germline V and J ends were trimmed by 0 bases and 11 bases, with 18 bases remaining between them.

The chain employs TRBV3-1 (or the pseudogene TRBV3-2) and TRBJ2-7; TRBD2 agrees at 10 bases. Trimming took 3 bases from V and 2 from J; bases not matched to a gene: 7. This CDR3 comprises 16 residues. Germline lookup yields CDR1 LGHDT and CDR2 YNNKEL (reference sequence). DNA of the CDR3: TGTGCCAGCAGCCATTGGGGGACTAGCGAGACCTACGAGCAGTACTTC. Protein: CASSHWGTSETYEQYF.

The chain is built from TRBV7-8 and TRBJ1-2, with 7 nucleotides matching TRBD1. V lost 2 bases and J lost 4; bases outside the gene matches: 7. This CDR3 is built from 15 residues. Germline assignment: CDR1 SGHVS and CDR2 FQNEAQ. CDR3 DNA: TGTGCCAGCAGCTTATTAGGAGGGGACAGCTATGGCTACACCTTC. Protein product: CASSLLGGDSYGYTF.